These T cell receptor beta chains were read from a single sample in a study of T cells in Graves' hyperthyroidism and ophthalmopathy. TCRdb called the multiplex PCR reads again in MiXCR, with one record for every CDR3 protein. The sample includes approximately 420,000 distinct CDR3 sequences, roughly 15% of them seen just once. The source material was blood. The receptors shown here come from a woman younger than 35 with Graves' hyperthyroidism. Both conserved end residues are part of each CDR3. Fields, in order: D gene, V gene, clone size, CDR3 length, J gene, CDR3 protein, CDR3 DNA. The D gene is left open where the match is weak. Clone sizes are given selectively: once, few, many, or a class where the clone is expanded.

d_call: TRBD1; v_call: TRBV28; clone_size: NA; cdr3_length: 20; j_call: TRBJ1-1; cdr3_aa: CASSLPTGGLAGVSNTKAFF; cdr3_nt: TGTGCCAGCAGTTTACCGACAGGGGGATTGGCGGGAGTCTCGAACACTAAAGCTTTCTTT
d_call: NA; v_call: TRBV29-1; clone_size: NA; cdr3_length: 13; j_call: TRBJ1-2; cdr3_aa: CSVGEGLNYGYTF; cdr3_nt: TGCAGCGTTGGGGAGGGGTTAAACTATGGCTACACCTTC
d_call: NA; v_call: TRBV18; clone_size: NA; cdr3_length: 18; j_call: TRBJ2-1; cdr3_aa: CASSPPGRQGGPYNEQFF; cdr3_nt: TGTGCCAGCTCACCACCAGGAAGGCAGGGAGGCCCCTACAATGAGCAGTTCTTC
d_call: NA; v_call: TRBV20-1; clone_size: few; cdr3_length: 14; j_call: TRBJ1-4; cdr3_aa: CSATREWGNEKLFF; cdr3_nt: TGCAGTGCTACCCGGGAGTGGGGGAATGAAAAACTGTTTTTT
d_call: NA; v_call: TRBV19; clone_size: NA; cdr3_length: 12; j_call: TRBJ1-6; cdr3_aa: CASGANGAPLHF; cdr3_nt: TGTGCCAGTGGAGCAAACGGTGCACCCCTCCACTTT
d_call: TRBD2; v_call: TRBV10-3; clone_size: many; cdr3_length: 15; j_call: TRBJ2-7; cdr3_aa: CAISDAGGYSYEQYF; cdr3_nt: TGTGCCATCAGTGACGCGGGAGGGTACTCCTACGAGCAGTACTTC
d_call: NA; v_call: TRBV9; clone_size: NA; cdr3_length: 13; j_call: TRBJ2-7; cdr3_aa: CASSQHLAGEQYF; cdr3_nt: TGTGCCAGCAGCCAACATCTAGCCGGGGAGCAGTACTTC
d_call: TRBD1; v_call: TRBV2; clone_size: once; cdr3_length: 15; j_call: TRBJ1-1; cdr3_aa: CASNGQGARWDEAFF; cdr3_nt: TGTGCCAGCAATGGACAGGGGGCGAGGTGGGATGAAGCTTTCTTT
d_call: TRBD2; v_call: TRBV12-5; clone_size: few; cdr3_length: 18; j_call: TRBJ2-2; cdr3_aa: CASGLTLGLAVSTGELFF; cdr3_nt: TGTGCTAGTGGTTTGACCCTGGGACTAGCGGTATCCACCGGGGAGCTGTTTTTT
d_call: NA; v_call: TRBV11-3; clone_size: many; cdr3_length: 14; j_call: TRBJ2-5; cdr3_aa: CASSMGDYQETQYF; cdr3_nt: TGTGCCAGCTCGATGGGAGACTACCAAGAGACCCAGTACTTC
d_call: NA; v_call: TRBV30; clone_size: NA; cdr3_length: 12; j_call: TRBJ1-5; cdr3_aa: CAWSRGIGPQHF; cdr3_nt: TGTGCCTGGAGCCGGGGGATAGGGCCCCAGCATTTT
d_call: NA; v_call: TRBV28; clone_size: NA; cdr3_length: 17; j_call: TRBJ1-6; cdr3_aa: CASSRGVPRSHNSPLHF; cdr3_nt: TGTGCCAGCAGTCGCGGGGTCCCCAGGAGCCATAATTCACCCCTCCACTTT
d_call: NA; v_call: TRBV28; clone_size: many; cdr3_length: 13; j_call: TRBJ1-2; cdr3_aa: CASSSRENYGYTF; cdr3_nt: TGTGCCAGCAGTTCCCGGGAGAACTATGGCTACACCTTC
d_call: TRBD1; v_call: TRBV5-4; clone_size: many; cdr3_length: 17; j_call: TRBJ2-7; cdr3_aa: CASSPGTGGSNSYEQYF; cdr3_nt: TGTGCCAGCAGCCCAGGAACAGGGGGATCTAACTCCTACGAGCAGTACTTC
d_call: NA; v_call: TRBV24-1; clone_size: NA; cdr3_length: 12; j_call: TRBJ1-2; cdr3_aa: CATSSGTGGYTF; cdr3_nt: TGTGCCACCAGTTCAGGGACCGGCGGCTACACCTTC
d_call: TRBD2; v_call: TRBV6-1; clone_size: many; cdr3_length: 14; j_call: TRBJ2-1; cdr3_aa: CASGTSGIFVEQFF; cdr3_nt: TGTGCCAGCGGGACTAGCGGGATTTTTGTTGAGCAGTTCTTC
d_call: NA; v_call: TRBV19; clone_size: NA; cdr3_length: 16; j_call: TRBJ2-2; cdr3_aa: CASSISVAGNTGELFF; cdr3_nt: TGTGCCAGTAGTATTAGTGTTGCGGGGAACACCGGGGAGCTGTTTTTT
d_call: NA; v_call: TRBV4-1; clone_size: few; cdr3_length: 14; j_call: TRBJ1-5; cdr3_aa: CASSQDSPNQPQHF; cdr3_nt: TGCGCCAGCAGCCAAGATTCCCCAAATCAGCCCCAGCATTTT
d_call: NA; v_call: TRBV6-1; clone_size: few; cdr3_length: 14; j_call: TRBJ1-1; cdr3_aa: CASTSRSRNTEAFF; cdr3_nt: TGTGCCAGCACCTCAAGGAGTAGGAACACTGAAGCTTTCTTT
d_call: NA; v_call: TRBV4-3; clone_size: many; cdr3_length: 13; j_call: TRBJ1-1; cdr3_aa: CASSLRLSTEAFF; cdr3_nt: TGCGCCAGCAGCCTTCGGTTAAGCACTGAAGCTTTCTTT
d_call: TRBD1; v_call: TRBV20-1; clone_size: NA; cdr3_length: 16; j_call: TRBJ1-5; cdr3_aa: CSARNRGHHSNQPQHF; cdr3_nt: TGCAGTGCTAGGAACAGGGGGCACCATAGCAATCAGCCCCAGCATTTT
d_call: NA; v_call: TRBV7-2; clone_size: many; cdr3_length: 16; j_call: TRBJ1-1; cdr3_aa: CASSLGSLGTRTEAFF; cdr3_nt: TGTGCCAGCAGCTTAGGTTCACTGGGGACACGCACTGAAGCTTTCTTT
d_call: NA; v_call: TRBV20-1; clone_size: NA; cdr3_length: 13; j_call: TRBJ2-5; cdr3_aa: CSARGLAAETQYF; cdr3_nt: TGCAGTGCTAGAGGCTTAGCGGCAGAGACCCAGTACTTC
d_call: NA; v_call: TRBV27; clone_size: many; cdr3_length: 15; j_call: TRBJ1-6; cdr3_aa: CASSWSSSYNSPLHF; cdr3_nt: TGTGCCAGCAGTTGGAGTAGCTCCTATAATTCACCCCTCCACTTT
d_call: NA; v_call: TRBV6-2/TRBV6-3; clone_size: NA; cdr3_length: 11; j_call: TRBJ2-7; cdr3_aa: CASSWGSEQYF; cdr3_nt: TGTGCCAGCAGTTGGGGTAGCGAGCAGTACTTC
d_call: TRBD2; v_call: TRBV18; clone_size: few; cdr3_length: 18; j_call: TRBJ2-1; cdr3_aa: CASSRGLAGVRVYDEQFF; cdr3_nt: TGTGCCAGCTCACGCGGACTAGCGGGAGTTAGAGTGTATGATGAGCAGTTCTTC
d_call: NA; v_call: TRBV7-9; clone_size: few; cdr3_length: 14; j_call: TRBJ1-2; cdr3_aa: CASSFLGVNYGYTF; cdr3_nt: TGTGCCAGCAGCTTTTTAGGGGTCAACTATGGCTACACCTTC
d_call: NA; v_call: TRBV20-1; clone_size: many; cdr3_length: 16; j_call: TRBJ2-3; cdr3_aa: CSATPLGGGRPDTQYF; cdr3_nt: TGCAGTGCTACCCCGCTTGGGGGGGGGCGCCCAGATACGCAGTATTTT
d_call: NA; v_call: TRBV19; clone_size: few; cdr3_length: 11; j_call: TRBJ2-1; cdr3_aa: CASSIRNEQFF; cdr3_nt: TGTGCCAGTAGTATAAGGAATGAGCAGTTCTTC
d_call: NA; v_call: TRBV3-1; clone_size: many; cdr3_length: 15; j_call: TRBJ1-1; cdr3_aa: CASSRLWGGDTEAFF; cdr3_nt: TGTGCCAGCAGCCGCCTGTGGGGGGGTGACACTGAAGCTTTCTTT
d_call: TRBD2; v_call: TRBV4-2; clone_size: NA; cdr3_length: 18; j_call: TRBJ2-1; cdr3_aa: CASSQDSLRAGVYNEQLF; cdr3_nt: TGTGCCAGCAGCCAAGACTCCCTTCGAGCGGGAGTTTACAATGAGCAGCTCTTC
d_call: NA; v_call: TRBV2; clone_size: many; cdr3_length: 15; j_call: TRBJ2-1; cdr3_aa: CASSVEGRSYTEQFF; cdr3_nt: TGTGCCAGCAGTGTGGAGGGACGAAGCTACACTGAGCAGTTCTTC
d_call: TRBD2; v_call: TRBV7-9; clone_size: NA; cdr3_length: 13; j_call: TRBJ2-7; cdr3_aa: CASSPREGAEQYF; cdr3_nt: TGTGCCAGCAGCCCGAGGGAGGGCGCCGAGCAGTACTTC
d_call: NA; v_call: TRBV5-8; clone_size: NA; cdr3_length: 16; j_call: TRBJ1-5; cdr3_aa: CASSPGEAGAIQPQHF; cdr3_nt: TGTGCCAGCAGCCCGGGGGAGGCAGGGGCAATTCAGCCCCAGCATTTT
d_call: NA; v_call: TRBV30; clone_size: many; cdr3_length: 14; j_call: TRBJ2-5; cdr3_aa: CAWSVLLGEETQYF; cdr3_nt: TGTGCCTGGAGTGTACTCTTGGGGGAGGAGACCCAGTACTTC
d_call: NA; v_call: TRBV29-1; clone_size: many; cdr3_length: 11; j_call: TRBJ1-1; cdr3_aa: CSGGENTEAFF; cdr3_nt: TGCAGCGGGGGGGAGAACACTGAAGCTTTCTTT
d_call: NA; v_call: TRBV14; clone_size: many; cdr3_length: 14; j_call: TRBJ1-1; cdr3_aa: CASSRRTANTEAFF; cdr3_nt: TGTGCCAGCAGCCGACGGACGGCGAACACTGAAGCTTTCTTT
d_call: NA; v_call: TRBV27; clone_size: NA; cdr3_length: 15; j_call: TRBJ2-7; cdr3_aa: CASSLSTAPSYEQYF; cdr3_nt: TGTGCCAGCAGTTTATCCACAGCGCCCTCCTACGAGCAGTACTTC
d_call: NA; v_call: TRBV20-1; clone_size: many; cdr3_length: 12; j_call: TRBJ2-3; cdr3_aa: CSARANQDTQYF; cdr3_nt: TGCAGTGCTAGGGCTAACCAGGATACGCAGTATTTT
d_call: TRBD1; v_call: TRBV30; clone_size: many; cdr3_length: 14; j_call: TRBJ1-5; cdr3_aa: CAWSVGGARQPQHF; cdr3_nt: TGTGCCTGGAGTGTAGGGGGCGCCAGGCAGCCCCAGCATTTT
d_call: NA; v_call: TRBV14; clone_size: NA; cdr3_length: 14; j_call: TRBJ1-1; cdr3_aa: CASSRNREHTEAFF; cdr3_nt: TGTGCCAGCAGCCGTAACAGGGAGCACACTGAAGCTTTCTTT